This T cell receptor (beta chain) was obtained from a study of T cells in narcolepsy. Whole-study context: Donors had narcolepsy type 1 or type 2, or were healthy controls.

Germline assignment: CDR1 MRHNA and CDR2 SNTAGT. The CDR3 contains 17 residues. V shed 3 bases, J shed 4 bases, and the junction held 12 bases outside the gene matches. TCRdb keeps only in-frame clones here, not all; method: immunoSEQ multiplex PCR. This sample has about 26,000 clones, with approximately 80% found just once. This chain connects TRBV6-4 to TRBJ2-5; the match to TRBD2 covers 9 bases. Sequencing used memory (CD45RA-) CD4+ T cells from blood. This TCR came from a human donor in good health. The CDR3 region has the DNA TGTGCCAGCAGTGAAGTAAAGAGAGCGGGAGGAGGAGAGACCCAGTACTTC. Translating gives CASSEVKRAGGGETQYF.